The rows below give T cell receptor beta chains drawn from one sample of a study of cytomegalovirus exposure and HLA in healthy donors. Assay: immunoSEQ multiplex PCR; the TCRdb copy retains only in-frame clones and omits some. The sample contains around 170,000 clones, 82% of which appear only once. Sequences were obtained from PBMCs. The origin of the receptors is a woman aged 18-29 years in good health and CMV-seronegative. The CDR3 runs from the conserved cysteine through the conserved F or W. A D gene is named only where the DNA matches it firmly. Not all rows give a size; the values are once, few, many and, for expanded clones, a class.

CDR3 DNA: TGTGCCAGCAGCTTGGCTCAGGGGAACACTGAAGCTTTCTTT
CDR3 protein: CASSLAQGNTEAFF
clone size: -
D gene: -
J gene: TRBJ1-1
V gene: TRBV5-4

CDR3 DNA: TGTGCCAGCAGCTTAGGGGCAGGCCCTACCACAGATACGCAGTATTTT
CDR3 protein: CASSLGAGPTTDTQYF
clone size: -
D gene: -
J gene: TRBJ2-3
V gene: TRBV7-9

CDR3 DNA: TGTGCCAGCAGGCGTAGTGACGAGGGTGACGATCAGCCATCCCTCAGTTTCTACGAGCAGTACTTC
CDR3 protein: CASRRSDEGDDQPSLSFYEQYF
clone size: -
D gene: -
J gene: TRBJ2-7
V gene: TRBV6-9

CDR3 DNA: TGCGCCAGCAGCCGCAACACAGGGCCCTCTGGAAACACCATATATTTT
CDR3 protein: CASSRNTGPSGNTIYF
clone size: -
D gene: -
J gene: TRBJ1-3
V gene: TRBV5-1

CDR3 DNA: TGTGCCAGTAGACAGGGCGTGGTGGGATCCCAAGAGACCCAGTACTTC
CDR3 protein: CASRQGVVGSQETQYF
clone size: -
D gene: -
J gene: TRBJ2-5
V gene: TRBV19

CDR3 DNA: TGTGCCAGATCAAAACTCGGACTAGCGGGGGGGCCCGAGCAGTACTTC
CDR3 protein: CARSKLGLAGGPEQYF
clone size: few
D gene: TRBD2
J gene: TRBJ2-7
V gene: TRBV2

CDR3 DNA: TGTGCCATCAGTGAGTTCGGACAGGGGGTGGACACCGGGGAGCTGTTTTTT
CDR3 protein: CAISEFGQGVDTGELFF
clone size: -
D gene: TRBD1
J gene: TRBJ2-2
V gene: TRBV10-3

CDR3 DNA: TGTGCCAGCGGACCGGGGGGACCTCAAGAGACCCAGTACTTC
CDR3 protein: CASGPGGPQETQYF
clone size: once
D gene: TRBD2
J gene: TRBJ2-5
V gene: TRBV7-8

CDR3 DNA: TGTGCCAGCAGTTACTCGGACAGCCCCGACGAGCAGTACTTC
CDR3 protein: CASSYSDSPDEQYF
clone size: -
D gene: -
J gene: TRBJ2-7
V gene: TRBV6-5

CDR3 DNA: TGTGCCATCAGCCTAAGCGGGACTAGCGGGAGAACTAAGATGGGCTCCTACGAGCAGTACTTC
CDR3 protein: CAISLSGTSGRTKMGSYEQYF
clone size: -
D gene: TRBD2
J gene: TRBJ2-7
V gene: TRBV10-3

CDR3 DNA: TGTGCCAGCAGTCGACAGAAAAATGAAAAACTGTTTTTT
CDR3 protein: CASSRQKNEKLFF
clone size: -
D gene: -
J gene: TRBJ1-4
V gene: TRBV6-4

CDR3 DNA: TGTGCGGCGGGAGGGATAGATACGCAGTATTTT
CDR3 protein: CAAGGIDTQYF
clone size: once
D gene: TRBD2
J gene: TRBJ2-3
V gene: TRBV19

CDR3 DNA: TGTGCCAGCAGCAGCAGCGGGGTGTTCTCCTACGAGCAGTACTTC
CDR3 protein: CASSSSGVFSYEQYF
clone size: -
D gene: TRBD2
J gene: TRBJ2-7
V gene: TRBV6-6

CDR3 DNA: TGTGCCAGCTCACCACCGGGGGCACGCTCTGGGGCCAACGTCCTGACTTTC
CDR3 protein: CASSPPGARSGANVLTF
clone size: -
D gene: -
J gene: TRBJ2-6
V gene: TRBV18

CDR3 DNA: TGTGCCACCCAGGGGTGGGGCACAGATACGCAGTATTTT
CDR3 protein: CATQGWGTDTQYF
clone size: -
D gene: -
J gene: TRBJ2-3
V gene: TRBV25-1

CDR3 DNA: TGCGCCAGCAGCTTAATCCCCGGGACTCCGTACACCGGGGAGCTGTTTTTT
CDR3 protein: CASSLIPGTPYTGELFF
clone size: -
D gene: -
J gene: TRBJ2-2
V gene: TRBV5-1

CDR3 DNA: TGTGCCATCAGTTCGGACAGGGTGGCGAACGAGCAGTACTTC
CDR3 protein: CAISSDRVANEQYF
clone size: -
D gene: TRBD1
J gene: TRBJ2-7
V gene: TRBV10-3

CDR3 DNA: TGTGCCAGCAGGCCCGCGAGGGTAGCCTACGAGCAGTACTTC
CDR3 protein: CASRPARVAYEQYF
clone size: -
D gene: -
J gene: TRBJ2-7
V gene: TRBV6-1

CDR3 DNA: TGTGCCAGTACCCAGGGGTATGGCTACACCTTC
CDR3 protein: CASTQGYGYTF
clone size: -
D gene: -
J gene: TRBJ1-2
V gene: TRBV19

CDR3 DNA: TGTGCCAGCAGTTTGAAATCACTAAGCACAGATACGCAGTATTTT
CDR3 protein: CASSLKSLSTDTQYF
clone size: few
D gene: -
J gene: TRBJ2-3
V gene: TRBV27

CDR3 DNA: TGTGCCAGCAGTGAAACTGACTACAATGAGCAGTTCTTC
CDR3 protein: CASSETDYNEQFF
clone size: -
D gene: -
J gene: TRBJ2-1
V gene: TRBV25-1

CDR3 DNA: TGTGCCAGCAGCAGAGACAGGGGCGGTCAGCCCCAGCATTTT
CDR3 protein: CASSRDRGGQPQHF
clone size: once
D gene: TRBD1
J gene: TRBJ1-5
V gene: TRBV7-2

CDR3 DNA: TGTGCCAGCAGTTTCTACACTGAAGCTTTCTTT
CDR3 protein: CASSFYTEAFF
clone size: -
D gene: -
J gene: TRBJ1-1
V gene: TRBV6-5

CDR3 DNA: TGTTCCAGCAGCCCAGGATGGCGGGAAGGAAGTGCTGAAGCTTTCTTT
CDR3 protein: CSSSPGWREGSAEAFF
clone size: -
D gene: -
J gene: TRBJ1-1
V gene: TRBV7-9

CDR3 DNA: TGTGCCAGCAGTGCTCCGGGACAGGGTATATACGAGCAGTACTTC
CDR3 protein: CASSAPGQGIYEQYF
clone size: -
D gene: TRBD1
J gene: TRBJ2-7
V gene: TRBV6-1

CDR3 DNA: TGTGCCAGCAGCCCGGACAGGGTTACTAATGAAAAACTGTTTTTT
CDR3 protein: CASSPDRVTNEKLFF
clone size: once
D gene: TRBD1
J gene: TRBJ1-4
V gene: TRBV5-5

CDR3 DNA: TGTGCCAGCAGTTCTGACAGGGGGAGTTATGGCTACACCTTC
CDR3 protein: CASSSDRGSYGYTF
clone size: few
D gene: TRBD1
J gene: TRBJ1-2
V gene: TRBV2

CDR3 DNA: TGTGCCTGGAACAACCCGGGAGGTGAAGCTTTCTTT
CDR3 protein: CAWNNPGGEAFF
clone size: -
D gene: -
J gene: TRBJ1-1
V gene: TRBV30

CDR3 DNA: TGTGCCAGCAGCCTAGGGACAGGCGTATTACTCAATGAGCAGTTCTTC
CDR3 protein: CASSLGTGVLLNEQFF
clone size: -
D gene: TRBD1
J gene: TRBJ2-1
V gene: TRBV5-8

CDR3 DNA: TGTGCCAGCAGCTTTCAGGGTTTCACTAATGAAAAACTGTTTTTT
CDR3 protein: CASSFQGFTNEKLFF
clone size: -
D gene: -
J gene: TRBJ1-4
V gene: TRBV7-9

CDR3 DNA: TGTGCCAGCACCCGACTAGCGGGACTCACAGATACGCAGTATTTT
CDR3 protein: CASTRLAGLTDTQYF
clone size: -
D gene: TRBD2
J gene: TRBJ2-3
V gene: TRBV7-2

CDR3 DNA: TGTGCCAGCAACGGCGGAAAAGAGACCCAGTACTTC
CDR3 protein: CASNGGKETQYF
clone size: -
D gene: -
J gene: TRBJ2-5
V gene: TRBV2

CDR3 DNA: TGTGCCACCCGGGGGGGGCGAATGAACACTGAAGCTTTCTTT
CDR3 protein: CATRGGRMNTEAFF
clone size: -
D gene: -
J gene: TRBJ1-1
V gene: TRBV2

CDR3 DNA: TGTGCCAGCAGTGTAGGGGGTAGGACTGAAGCTTTCTTT
CDR3 protein: CASSVGGRTEAFF
clone size: -
D gene: -
J gene: TRBJ1-1
V gene: TRBV27

CDR3 DNA: TGTGCCAGCAGCTTAGTAGCGGGAGTCACAGATACGCAGTATTTT
CDR3 protein: CASSLVAGVTDTQYF
clone size: -
D gene: TRBD2
J gene: TRBJ2-3
V gene: TRBV7-6

CDR3 DNA: TGTGCCAGCATCTTGACAGGGGACTATGGCTACACCTTC
CDR3 protein: CASILTGDYGYTF
clone size: few
D gene: TRBD1
J gene: TRBJ1-2
V gene: TRBV6-6

CDR3 DNA: TGTGCCAGCAGTTACGGAGGGGTAGTGCAGCCCCAGCATTTT
CDR3 protein: CASSYGGVVQPQHF
clone size: -
D gene: -
J gene: TRBJ1-5
V gene: TRBV6-6

CDR3 DNA: TGTGCCAGCAGTTTACTAGCGGGAGGGGGGACCCAGTACTTC
CDR3 protein: CASSLLAGGGTQYF
clone size: -
D gene: TRBD2
J gene: TRBJ2-5
V gene: TRBV27

CDR3 DNA: TGCAGTGCAAGGGGACAGGGGAAACTGTTTTTT
CDR3 protein: CSARGQGKLFF
clone size: -
D gene: TRBD1
J gene: TRBJ1-4
V gene: TRBV20-1

CDR3 DNA: TGCGCCAGCAGCGCAGGGTTCCGGGAGACCCAGTACTTC
CDR3 protein: CASSAGFRETQYF
clone size: once
D gene: -
J gene: TRBJ2-5
V gene: TRBV5-1

CDR3 DNA: TGTGCCAGCAGCCTGACAGGGGGCACTGAAGCTTTCTTT
CDR3 protein: CASSLTGGTEAFF
clone size: -
D gene: TRBD1
J gene: TRBJ1-1
V gene: TRBV11-2

CDR3 DNA: TGTGCCACCAGCAGAGACAGGACTAGTCAAGAGACCCAGTACTTC
CDR3 protein: CATSRDRTSQETQYF
clone size: -
D gene: TRBD2
J gene: TRBJ2-5
V gene: TRBV15

CDR3 DNA: TGTGCCTCTTACCCCCGGGACAGGGCTAACTATGGCTACACCTTC
CDR3 protein: CASYPRDRANYGYTF
clone size: -
D gene: TRBD1
J gene: TRBJ1-2
V gene: TRBV10-3